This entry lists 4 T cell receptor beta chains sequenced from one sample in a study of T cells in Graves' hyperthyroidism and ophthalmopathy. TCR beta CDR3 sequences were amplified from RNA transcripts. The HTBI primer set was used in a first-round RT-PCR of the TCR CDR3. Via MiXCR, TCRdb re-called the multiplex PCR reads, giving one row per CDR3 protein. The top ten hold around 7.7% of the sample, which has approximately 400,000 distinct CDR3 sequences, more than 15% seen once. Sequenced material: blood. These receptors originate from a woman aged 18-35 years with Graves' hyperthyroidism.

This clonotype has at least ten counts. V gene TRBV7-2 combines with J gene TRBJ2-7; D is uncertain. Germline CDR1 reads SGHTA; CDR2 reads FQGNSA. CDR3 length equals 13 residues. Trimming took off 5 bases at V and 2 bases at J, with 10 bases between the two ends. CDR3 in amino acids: CASSPSEPYEQYF. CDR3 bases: TGTGCCAGCAGCCCCTCTGAGCCCTACGAGCAGTACTTC.

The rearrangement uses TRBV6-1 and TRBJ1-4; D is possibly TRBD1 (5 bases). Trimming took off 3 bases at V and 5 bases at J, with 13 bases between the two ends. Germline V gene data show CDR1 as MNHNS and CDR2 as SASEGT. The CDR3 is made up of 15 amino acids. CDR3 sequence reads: CASSDQRGRNEKLFF. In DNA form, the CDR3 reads TGTGCCAGCAGTGACCAGAGGGGAAGGAATGAAAAACTGTTTTTT.

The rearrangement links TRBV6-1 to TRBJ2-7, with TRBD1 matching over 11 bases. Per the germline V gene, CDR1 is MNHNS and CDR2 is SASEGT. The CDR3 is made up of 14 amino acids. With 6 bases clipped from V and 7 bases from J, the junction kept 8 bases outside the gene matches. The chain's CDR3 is CASSRGQGAGEQYF. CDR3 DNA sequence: TGTGCCAGCAGCCGCGGACAGGGGGCCGGGGAGCAGTACTTC.

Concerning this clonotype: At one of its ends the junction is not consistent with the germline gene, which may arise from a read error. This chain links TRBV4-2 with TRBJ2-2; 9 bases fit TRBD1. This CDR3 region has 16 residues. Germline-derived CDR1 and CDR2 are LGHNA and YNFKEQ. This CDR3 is CASSPYGTGNTGELLF. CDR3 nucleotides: TGTGCCAGCAGCCCATACGGGACAGGGAACACCGGGGAGCTGCTTTTT.